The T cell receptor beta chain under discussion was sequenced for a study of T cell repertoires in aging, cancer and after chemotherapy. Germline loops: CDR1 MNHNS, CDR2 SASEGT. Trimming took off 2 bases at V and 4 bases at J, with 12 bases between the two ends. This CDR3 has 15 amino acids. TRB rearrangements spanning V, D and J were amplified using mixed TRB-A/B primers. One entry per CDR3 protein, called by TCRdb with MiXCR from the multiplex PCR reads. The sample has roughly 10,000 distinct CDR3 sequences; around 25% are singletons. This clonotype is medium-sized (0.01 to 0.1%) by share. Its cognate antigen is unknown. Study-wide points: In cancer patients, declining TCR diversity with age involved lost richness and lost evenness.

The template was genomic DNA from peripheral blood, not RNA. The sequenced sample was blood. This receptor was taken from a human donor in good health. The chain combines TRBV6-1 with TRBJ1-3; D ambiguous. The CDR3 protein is CASSESGRIGNTIYF. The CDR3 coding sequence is TGTGCCAGCAGTGAATCTGGACGGATAGGAAACACCATATATTTT.